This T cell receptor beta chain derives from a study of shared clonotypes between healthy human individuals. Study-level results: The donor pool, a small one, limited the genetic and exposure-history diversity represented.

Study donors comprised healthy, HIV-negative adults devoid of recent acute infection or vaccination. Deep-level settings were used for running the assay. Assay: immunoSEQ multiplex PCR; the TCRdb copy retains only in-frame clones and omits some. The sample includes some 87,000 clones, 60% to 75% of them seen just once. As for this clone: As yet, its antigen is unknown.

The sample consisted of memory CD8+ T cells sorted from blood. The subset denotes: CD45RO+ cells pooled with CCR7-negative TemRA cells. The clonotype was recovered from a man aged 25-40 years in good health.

CDR3: CASSLGFAEAFF. The CDR3 nucleotides are TGTGCCAGCAGCTTGGGTTTCGCTGAAGCTTTCTTT. This chain joins TRBV5-4 and TRBJ1-1; D is uncertain. Per germline, CDR1 SGHNT and CDR2 YYREEE (reference sequence). V lost 0 bases, J lost 6 bases, and 6 bases lay in between. This CDR3 is 12 amino acids long.